This T cell receptor (beta chain) appears in the sequencing data of a study of T cells in Graves' hyperthyroidism and ophthalmopathy. With regard to this clonotype: A single base separates this from a much larger clone, so it may be a read error.

There were TCR beta CDR3 regions amplified from RNA transcripts. The HTBI primer set drove a first-round RT-PCR of the TCR CDR3. TCRdb called the multiplex PCR reads again in MiXCR, with one record for every CDR3 protein. The data show under 450,000 distinct CDR3 sequences, roughly 17% seen once. Germline V lookup: CDR1 SGHAT, CDR2 FQNNGV. The CDR3 has 18 amino acids. The J gene is TRBJ2-1, the V gene TRBV11-2; 9 nucleotides align to TRBD1. The sample was blood. This receptor was identified in a woman aged 25 to 45 with Graves' hyperthyroidism that later progressed to Graves' ophthalmopathy. The CDR3 sequence is CASSSIPGQGSVLNEKFF. CDR3 bases: TGTGCCAGCAGCTCCATACCGGGACAGGGTAGCGTGTTGAATGAGAAGTTCTTC.